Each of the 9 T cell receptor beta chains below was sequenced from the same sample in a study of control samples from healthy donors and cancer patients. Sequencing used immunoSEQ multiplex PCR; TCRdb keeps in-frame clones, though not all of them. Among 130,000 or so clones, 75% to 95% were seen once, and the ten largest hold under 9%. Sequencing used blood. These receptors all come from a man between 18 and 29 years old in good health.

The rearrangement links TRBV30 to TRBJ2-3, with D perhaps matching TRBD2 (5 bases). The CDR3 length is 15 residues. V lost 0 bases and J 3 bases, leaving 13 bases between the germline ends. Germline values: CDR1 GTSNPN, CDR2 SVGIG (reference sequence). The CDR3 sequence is CAWSVLGPGTDTQYF. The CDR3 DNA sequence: TGTGCCTGGAGTGTACTGGGTCCGGGGACAGATACGCAGTATTTT.

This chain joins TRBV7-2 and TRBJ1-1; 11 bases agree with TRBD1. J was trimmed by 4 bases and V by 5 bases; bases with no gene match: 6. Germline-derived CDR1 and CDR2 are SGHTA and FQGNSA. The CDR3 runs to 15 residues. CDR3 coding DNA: TGTGCCAGCAGCACTAGGACAGGGGGCTTCACTGAAGCTTTCTTT. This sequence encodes CASSTRTGGFTEAFF.

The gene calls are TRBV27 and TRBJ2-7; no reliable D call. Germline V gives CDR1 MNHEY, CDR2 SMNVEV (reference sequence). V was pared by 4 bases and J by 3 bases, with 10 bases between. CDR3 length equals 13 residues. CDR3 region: CASSSSWGYEQYF. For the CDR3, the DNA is TGTGCCAGCAGTTCCTCATGGGGCTACGAGCAGTACTTC.

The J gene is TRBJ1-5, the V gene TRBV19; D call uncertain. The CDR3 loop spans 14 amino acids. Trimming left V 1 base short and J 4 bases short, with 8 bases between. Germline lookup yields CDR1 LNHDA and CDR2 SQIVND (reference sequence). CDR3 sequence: CASSIGTDNQPQHF. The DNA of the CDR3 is TGTGCCAGTAGTATAGGTACGGATAATCAGCCCCAGCATTTT.

CDR3 coding DNA: TGTGCCAGCAGCACGGACACCCCTCGCTACAATGAGCAGTTCTTC. Protein: CASSTDTPRYNEQFF. The rearrangement joins TRBV5-6 to TRBJ2-1; maybe TRBD1 (5 bases). The CDR3 spans 15 residues. The V gene lost 4 bases and the J gene lost 3 bases, with 14 bases spanning the gap. Germline V gene sequence: CDR1 SGHDT, CDR2 YYEEEE.

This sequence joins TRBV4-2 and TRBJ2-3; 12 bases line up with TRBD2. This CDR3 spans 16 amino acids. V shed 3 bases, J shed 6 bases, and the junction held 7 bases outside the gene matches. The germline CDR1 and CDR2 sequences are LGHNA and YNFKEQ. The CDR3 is CASSQPTSGGGDTQYF. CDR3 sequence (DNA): TGTGCCAGCAGCCAGCCGACTAGCGGGGGCGGGGATACGCAGTATTTT.

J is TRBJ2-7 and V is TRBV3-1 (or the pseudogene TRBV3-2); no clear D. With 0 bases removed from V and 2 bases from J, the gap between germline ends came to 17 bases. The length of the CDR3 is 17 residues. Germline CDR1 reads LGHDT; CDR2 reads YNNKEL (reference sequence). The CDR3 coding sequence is TGTGCCAGCAGCCAAGAATACGTTGGCCGCAATCCCTACGAGCAGTACTTC. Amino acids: CASSQEYVGRNPYEQYF.

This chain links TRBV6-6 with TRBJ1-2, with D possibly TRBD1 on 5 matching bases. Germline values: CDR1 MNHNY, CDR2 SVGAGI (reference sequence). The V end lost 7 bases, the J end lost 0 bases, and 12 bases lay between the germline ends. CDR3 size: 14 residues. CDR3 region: CASTGQEANYGYTF. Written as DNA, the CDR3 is TGTGCCAGCACCGGACAAGAGGCTAACTATGGCTACACCTTC.

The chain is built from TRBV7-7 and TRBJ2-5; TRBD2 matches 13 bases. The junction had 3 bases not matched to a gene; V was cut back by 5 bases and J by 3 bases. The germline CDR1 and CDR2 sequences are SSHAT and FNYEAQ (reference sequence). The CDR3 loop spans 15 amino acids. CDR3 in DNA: TGTGCCAGCAGCCTCGGACTAGCGGGGGAAGAGACCCAGTACTTC. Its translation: CASSLGLAGEETQYF. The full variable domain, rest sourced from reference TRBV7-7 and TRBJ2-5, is GAGVSQSPRYKVTKRGQDVTLRCDPISSHATLYWYQQALGQGPEFLTYFNYEAQPDKSGLPSDRFSAERPEGSISTLTIQRTEQRDSAMYRCASSLGLAGEETQYFGPGTRLLVL.